The next 26 T cell receptor beta chains were all read from a single sample in a study of blood T cell repertoires in COVID-19. Generated by immunoSEQ multiplex PCR, the TCRdb table keeps only in-frame clones and is missing some. The sample lists about 220,000 clones, over 75% occurring once. The sequenced sample consisted of peripheral blood. These receptors came from a woman in her 70s with COVID-19, enrolled during active disease.

V is TRBV19 and J is TRBJ1-1, with 8 bases fitting TRBD1. V lost 7 bases to trimming and J lost 1 base; unmatched junction nucleotides: 5. This CDR3 has 14 residues. In germline, CDR1 is LNHDA, CDR2 SQIVND (reference sequence). The DNA of the CDR3 is TGTGCCAGTACCGCCGGACAGGGGAACACTGAAGCTTTCTTT. Amino acid sequence: CASTAGQGNTEAFF.

This clone was observed a handful of times. The rearrangement uses TRBV19 and TRBJ2-7; 7 nucleotides align to TRBD1. With V trimmed by 1 base and J by 3 bases, 6 bases remained unmatched. In germline, CDR1 is LNHDA, CDR2 SQIVND (reference sequence). CDR3 length: 15 residues. The DNA of the CDR3 is TGTGCCAGTAGTATAGGTGGCGACAGGGTCTACGAGCAGTACTTC. Its translation is CASSIGGDRVYEQYF.

V is TRBV6-5 and J is TRBJ1-5; D is unresolved. Germline lookup yields CDR1 MNHEY and CDR2 SVGAGI. V dropped 8 bases and J dropped 7 bases, with 18 bases sitting between them. The CDR3 has 14 amino acids. The CDR3 DNA reads as TGTGCCAGCCTAAGTCGGCGGGTGGGGCAGCCCCAGCATTTT. Translation: CASLSRRVGQPQHF.

The chain links TRBV18 to TRBJ2-7, with 7 nucleotides matching TRBD1. The trim removed 6 bases at V and 2 bases at J, leaving 7 bases unmatched. This CDR3 is 14 amino acids long. The germline gives CDR1 KGHSH, CDR2 LQKENI. The CDR3 DNA reads as TGTGCCAGCTCCTTCCGGGACAGAGCCTACGAGCAGTACTTC. It encodes CASSFRDRAYEQYF.

For this clone: Different DNA sequences within this sample yield the same CDR3. This sequence joins TRBV3-1 (or the pseudogene TRBV3-2) and TRBJ2-7, with TRBD2 identical over 8 bases. The CDR3 runs to 15 residues. Germline values: CDR1 LGHDT, CDR2 YNNKEL (reference sequence). With 1 base clipped from V and 4 bases from J, the junction kept 6 bases outside the gene matches. The CDR3 sequence is CASSQGTSRPYEQYF. For the CDR3, the DNA is TGTGCCAGCAGCCAAGGGACTAGCCGACCGTACGAGCAGTACTTC.

The chain couples TRBV6-6 to TRBJ2-5; 10 bases agree with TRBD1. The CDR3 consists of 15 residues. Germline-derived CDR1 and CDR2 are MNHNY and SVGAGI (reference sequence). The V gene end was trimmed by 4 bases and the J gene end by 8 bases; junction bases not matched to a gene: 10. The DNA of the CDR3 is TGTGCCAGCAGTTCGGGGGACAGGGGAAAAAAAACCCAGTACTTC. Amino acid sequence: CASSSGDRGKKTQYF.

V gene TRBV9 combines with J gene TRBJ2-5, with D possibly TRBD1 on 6 matching bases. This CDR3 is built from 14 residues. Germline V gene lookup returns CDR1 SGDLS and CDR2 YYNGEE. The V end lost 4 bases, the J end lost 5 bases, and 15 bases lay between the germline ends. As DNA, the CDR3 is TGTGCCAGCAGCCCTAGTGGGGGCGCGGAGACCCAGTACTTC. Translation: CASSPSGGAETQYF.

J is TRBJ2-6 and V is TRBV18, with 8 positions matching TRBD1. Trimming cost V 5 bases and J 1 base; bases outside gene matches: 7. Germline lookup yields CDR1 KGHSH and CDR2 LQKENI. This CDR3 region has 17 residues. This chain's CDR3 is CASSSWTGRSGANVLTF. The DNA for the CDR3 is TGTGCCAGCTCATCCTGGACAGGGCGGTCTGGGGCCAACGTCCTGACTTTC.

The rearrangement links TRBV6-2 or TRBV6-3 to TRBJ1-5; 8 bases match TRBD1. Germline-derived CDR1 and CDR2 are MNHEY and SVGEGT. This CDR3 comprises 16 residues. Trimming at V came to 6 bases and at J to 5 bases, leaving 12 bases not matched to a gene. CDR3 DNA: TGTGCCAGCAGCCCGTACTGGACAGGGAACGATCAGCCCCAGCATTTT. Translating gives CASSPYWTGNDQPQHF.

This clone has only a few counts. V usage is TRBV7-3 and J usage is TRBJ2-1; 7 bases line up with TRBD2. Unmatched junction bases numbered 1, after V lost 5 bases and J lost 0 bases. The CDR3 runs to 14 residues. Germline V CDR1 and CDR2: SGHTA, FQGTGA. CDR3 bases: TGTGCCAGCAGCCGGGACTACTCCTACAATGAGCAGTTCTTC. Encoded protein: CASSRDYSYNEQFF.

The V and J genes are TRBV29-1 and TRBJ2-5, with D uncertain. The CDR3 sequence is 12 residues long. Trimming took 6 bases from V and 6 from J, leaving 14 bases between them. Germline V lookup: CDR1 SQVTM, CDR2 ANQGSEA. The CDR3 protein is CSVWRLEQTQYF. As DNA, the CDR3 is TGCAGCGTATGGCGGCTCGAACAGACCCAGTACTTC.

The chain recombines TRBV6-2 or TRBV6-3 with TRBJ2-1; D unclear. This CDR3 spans 12 amino acids. Germline loops: CDR1 MNHEY, CDR2 SVGEGT. Between the trimmed V and J ends, which lost 6 bases and 8 bases, there was a span of 11 bases. This chain's CDR3 is CASSYLLDEQFF. The CDR3 coding sequence is TGTGCCAGCAGCTATTTACTCGATGAGCAGTTCTTC.

This clone occurred once. This chain connects TRBV27 to TRBJ1-2, with a possible D match to TRBD1 (5 bases). Germline assignment: CDR1 MNHEY and CDR2 SMNVEV (reference sequence). The CDR3 extends over 15 amino acids. The V end was cut by 2 bases, the J end by 0 bases, with 10 bases between. CDR3 amino acids: CASSLLGGPNYGYTF. The CDR3 coding sequence is TGTGCCAGCAGTTTACTGGGGGGACCTAACTATGGCTACACCTTC.

V gene TRBV7-2 combines with J gene TRBJ1-1; D unclear. Looked up from germline, CDR1 is SGHTA and CDR2 is FQGNSA. V dropped 5 bases and J dropped 0 bases, with 10 bases sitting between them. This CDR3 is 14 amino acids long. CDR3 sequence: CASSANGMNTEAFF. For the CDR3, the DNA is TGTGCCAGCAGCGCTAACGGTATGAACACTGAAGCTTTCTTT.

The gene calls are TRBV12-3 or TRBV12-4 and TRBJ1-1; D ambiguous. The CDR3 covers 13 residues. V was trimmed by 4 bases and J by 5 bases, leaving 11 bases between them. The CDR3 nucleotides read TGTGCCAGCAGTTATCGGGGTTGGACTGAAGCTTTCTTT. Protein product: CASSYRGWTEAFF.

The chain carries TRBV7-2 and TRBJ2-7, with TRBD1 matching 10 bases. The germline CDR1 and CDR2 sequences are SGHTA and FQGNSA. The trim removed 1 base at V and 4 bases at J, leaving 10 bases unmatched. The CDR3 extends over 17 amino acids. The CDR3 region has the DNA TGTGCCAGCAGCTTAGTAGGGGGACAGGGGTTAAGTTACGAGCAGTACTTC. As protein: CASSLVGGQGLSYEQYF.

The chain uses TRBV24-1 and TRBJ2-3; tentatively, D is TRBD1 (6 bases). This CDR3 contains 16 residues. In germline, CDR1 is KGHDR, CDR2 SFDVKD. V shed 4 bases and J shed 1 base, with 14 bases lying between them. The CDR3 DNA reads as TGTGCCACCAGTGAACCCTTCGAGGGGGGCACAGATACGCAGTATTTT. This sequence encodes CATSEPFEGGTDTQYF.

This rearrangement joins TRBV11-3 to TRBJ2-7; TRBD2 aligns across 13 bases. Germline CDR1 reads SGHNT; CDR2 reads YENEEA. The CDR3 sequence is 18 residues long. Trimming took 5 bases from V and 2 from J; bases not matched to a gene: 12. The CDR3 DNA follows: TGTGCCAGCAGCAAAGGAGACACGGGACTAGCGGGAACCTACGAGCAGTACTTC. It is translated as CASSKGDTGLAGTYEQYF.

The rearrangement uses TRBV10-3 and TRBJ1-5; a weak D match, TRBD1 (5 bases). This CDR3 comprises 13 residues. V was shortened by 6 bases and J by 7 bases, with 13 bases between the two germline ends. Germline values: CDR1 ENHRY, CDR2 SYGVKD. The CDR3 loop reads CAISQGNEQPQHF. The CDR3 DNA sequence: TGTGCCATCAGCCAGGGAAATGAACAGCCCCAGCATTTT.

V and J are TRBV19 and TRBJ1-2; a weak D match, TRBD1 (5 bases). The CDR3 contains 13 residues. V was shortened by 1 base and J by 3 bases, with 6 bases between the two germline ends. Per the germline V gene, CDR1 is LNHDA and CDR2 is SQIVND (reference sequence). CDR3 residues: CASSIARDYGYTF. For the CDR3, the DNA is TGTGCCAGTAGTATAGCCAGGGACTATGGCTACACCTTC.

The genes are TRBV7-9 and TRBJ2-7; 9 bases line up with TRBD1. CDR3 size: 14 residues. The V segment lost 5 bases and the J segment 4 bases; nucleotides outside the gene matches: 6. Germline V gives CDR1 SEHNR, CDR2 FQNEAQ (reference sequence). CDR3 residues: CASSQGQGPYEQYF. CDR3 nucleotides: TGTGCCAGCAGCCAAGGACAGGGGCCGTACGAGCAGTACTTC.

The CDR3 region has the DNA TGCGCCAGCAGCTTGTCAGAGGCTAGCGGGAAGAGCTCCTACAATGAGCAGTTCTTC. Translation gives CASSLSEASGKSSYNEQFF. This sequence joins TRBV5-1 and TRBJ2-1, with TRBD2 matching 9 bases. The CDR3 consists of 19 residues. Germline CDR1 and CDR2: SGHRS and YFSETQ. J was trimmed by 0 bases and V by 1 base; bases with no gene match: 11.

CDR3 loop: CASSLLAGGNTDTQYF. CDR3 nucleotides: TGTGCCAGCAGCCTTTTAGCGGGAGGGAACACAGATACGCAGTATTTT. V is TRBV2 and J is TRBJ2-3, with TRBD2 matching 11 bases. Germline V CDR1 and CDR2: SNHLY, FYNNEI. The V and J ends lost 6 bases and 2 bases, in that order; junction bases with no gene match: 7. The CDR3 spans 16 residues.

This clone has only one observation. The chain employs TRBV29-1 and TRBJ1-1, with D tentatively TRBD1 (5 bases). Germline V gene sequence: CDR1 SQVTM, CDR2 ANQGSEA. Between the trimmed V and J ends, which lost 3 bases and 4 bases, there was a span of 9 bases. CDR3 length: 12 amino acids. CDR3 amino acids: CSVDGRATEAFF. CDR3 nucleotides: TGCAGCGTTGACGGCAGGGCCACTGAAGCTTTCTTT.

The chain recombines TRBV5-1 with TRBJ2-1, with 9 positions matching TRBD2. The junction had 15 bases not matched to a gene; V was cut back by 0 bases and J by 8 bases. This CDR3 region has 18 residues. The V gene's germline CDR1 is SGHRS and CDR2 YFSETQ. This CDR3 is CASSLVLSSGVRRDEQFF. Written as DNA, the CDR3 is TGCGCCAGCAGCTTGGTCCTTTCTAGCGGGGTCCGGAGGGATGAGCAGTTCTTC.

This rearrangement joins TRBV6-5 to TRBJ1-5, with 8 positions matching TRBD1. This CDR3 has 15 amino acids. Germline assignment: CDR1 MNHEY and CDR2 SVGAGI. V was clipped by 6 bases and J by 4 bases; unmatched bases: 8. DNA for the CDR3: TGTGCCAGCAGGCGGCAGGGGGCGCGGAATCAGCCCCAGCATTTT. Protein product: CASRRQGARNQPQHF.